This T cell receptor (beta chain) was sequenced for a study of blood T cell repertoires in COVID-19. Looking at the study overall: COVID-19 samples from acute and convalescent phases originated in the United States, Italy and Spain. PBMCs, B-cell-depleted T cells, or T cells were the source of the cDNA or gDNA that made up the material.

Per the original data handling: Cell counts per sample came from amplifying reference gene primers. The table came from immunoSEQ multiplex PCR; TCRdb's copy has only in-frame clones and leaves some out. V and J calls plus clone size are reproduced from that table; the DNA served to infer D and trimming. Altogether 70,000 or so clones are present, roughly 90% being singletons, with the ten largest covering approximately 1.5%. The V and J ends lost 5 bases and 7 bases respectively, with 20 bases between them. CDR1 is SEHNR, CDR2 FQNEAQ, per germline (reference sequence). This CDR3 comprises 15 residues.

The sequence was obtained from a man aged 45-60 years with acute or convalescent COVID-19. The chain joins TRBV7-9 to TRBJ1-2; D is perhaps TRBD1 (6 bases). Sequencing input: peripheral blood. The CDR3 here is CASSPKNVRGFGYTF. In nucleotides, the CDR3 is TGTGCCAGCAGCCCCAAAAACGTCAGGGGTTTTGGCTACACCTTC.